A single sample gave rise to the 18 T cell receptor beta chains below, sequenced in a study of OX40 agonist ivuxolimab in advanced cancers. Only in-frame clones appear in the TCRdb table, and some are missing; sequencing was by immunoSEQ multiplex PCR. This sample has tens of thousands of clones, with 90% found just once. The material was CD4+ or CD8+ T cells sorted from blood, obtained in a trial of the OX40 agonist ivuxolimab. Every receptor here comes from an adult with an advanced solid tumor such as melanoma, head and neck, liver or kidney cancer.

The chain employs TRBV9 and TRBJ2-2; 10 bases agree with TRBD2. V lost 0 bases to trimming and J lost 2 bases; unmatched junction nucleotides: 4. Per the germline V gene, CDR1 is SGDLS and CDR2 is YYNGEE. The CDR3 extends over 17 amino acids. CDR3 coding DNA: TGTGCCAGCAGCGTAGTTAGCGGGGGGTACAACACCGGGGAGCTGTTTTTT. The encoded protein is CASSVVSGGYNTGELFF.

The rearrangement links TRBV7-6 to TRBJ1-5; D not certain. CDR3 length equals 14 residues. V shed 1 base and J shed 2 bases, with 6 bases lying between them. Germline V lookup: CDR1 SGHVS, CDR2 FNYEAQ. The CDR3, as DNA: TGTGCCAGCAGCTTAGGGGGAGGCAATCAGCCCCAGCATTTT. Amino acids: CASSLGGGNQPQHF.

CDR3 loop: CASSTGRRETQYF. The CDR3 DNA reads TGCGCCAGCAGCACGGGACGACGAGAGACCCAGTACTTC. The rearrangement joins TRBV5-1 to TRBJ2-5; perhaps D is TRBD1 or TRBD2 (5 bases each). V lost 4 bases, J lost 4 bases, and 11 bases lay in between. Germline CDR1 SGHRS, CDR2 YFSETQ. This CDR3 has 13 residues. Filled out from reference TRBV5-1 and TRBJ2-5, the complete variable domain reads KAGVTQTPRYLIKTRGQQVTLSCSPISGHRSVSWYQQTPGQGLQFLFEYFSETQRNKGNFPGRFSGRQFSNSRSEMNVSTLELGDSALYLCASSTGRRETQYFGPGTRLLVL.

The gene calls are TRBV5-1 and TRBJ2-7; D is unclear. V gave up 4 bases and J gave up 3 bases, with 11 bases separating them. The CDR3 is 13 residues long. CDR1 is SGHRS and CDR2 is YFSETQ in the germline V gene. CDR3 sequence reads: CASSLDTDYEQYF. CDR3 nucleotides: TGCGCCAGCAGCCTTGACACTGACTACGAGCAGTACTTC.

This clone was found once. This chain joins TRBV19 and TRBJ2-7, with 7 bases fitting TRBD2. This CDR3 spans 13 amino acids. Germline V gene sequence: CDR1 LNHDA, CDR2 SQIVND (reference sequence). V was clipped by 6 bases and J by 0 bases; unmatched bases: 2. Written as DNA, the CDR3 is TGTGCCAGTAGGCTAGCGGACTCCTACGAGCAGTACTTC. Protein sequence: CASRLADSYEQYF.

V gene TRBV7-8 combines with J gene TRBJ1-1; 8 positions match TRBD1. This CDR3 contains 16 residues. Germline V lookup: CDR1 SGHVS, CDR2 FQNEAQ. Germline trimming cut 2 bases from V and 4 bases from J; bases unmatched to any gene: 9. In DNA, the CDR3 is TGTGCCAGCAGCTTAAGGCAGGGGGCTAGGAGCACTGAAGCTTTCTTT. Translating gives CASSLRQGARSTEAFF.

V usage is TRBV28 and J usage is TRBJ2-6; 7 bases align to TRBD1. Trimming cost V 6 bases and J 1 base; bases outside gene matches: 9. The CDR3 is 17 amino acids. Per the germline V gene, CDR1 is MDHEN and CDR2 is SYDVKM. In nucleotides, the CDR3 is TGTGCCAGCAGATACAGGGGATCGAGTTCTGGGGCCAACGTCCTGACTTTC. It specifies CASRYRGSSSGANVLTF.

This clone occurred once. The V and J genes are TRBV11-3 and TRBJ2-1; TRBD2 might be the D (5 bases). V dropped 0 bases and J dropped 5 bases, with 14 bases sitting between them. Per the germline V gene, CDR1 is SGHNT and CDR2 is YENEEA. CDR3 length: 16 residues. CDR3 sequence (DNA): TGTGCCAGCAGCTTAGAAGCGGTGACTTTCAACAATGAGCAGTTCTTC. Its translation: CASSLEAVTFNNEQFF.

This sequence joins TRBV4-1 and TRBJ2-5, with 7 bases lining up with TRBD1. Germline trimming cut 0 bases from V and 5 bases from J; bases unmatched to any gene: 15. CDR3 length: 18 amino acids. The germline V gene encodes CDR1 MGHRA and CDR2 YSYEKL. CDR3 in DNA: TGCGCCAGCAGCCAAGATAATTGGACAGGCGCCAAGAGGGAGACCCAGTACTTC. It translates to CASSQDNWTGAKRETQYF.

The chain carries TRBV4-3 and TRBJ2-7; 9 bases agree with TRBD1. CDR1 is LGHNA, CDR2 YSLEER, per germline. The CDR3 loop spans 16 amino acids. The V gene end was trimmed by 3 bases and the J gene end by 6 bases; junction bases not matched to a gene: 12. The CDR3 spells CASSHLLGQGGTEQYF. DNA of the CDR3: TGCGCCAGCAGCCATCTCCTGGGACAGGGAGGGACCGAGCAGTACTTC.

The chain employs TRBV11-1 and TRBJ1-1; D not resolved. Germline V CDR1 and CDR2: SGHAT, FQDESV (reference sequence). The CDR3 extends over 14 amino acids. The V end was cut by 0 bases, the J end by 9 bases, with 14 bases between. As DNA, the CDR3 is TGTGCCAGCAGCTTAGCGGGCCAGGCAAGACAAGCTTTCTTT. Translation: CASSLAGQARQAFF.

The J gene is TRBJ2-1, the V gene TRBV28; TRBD1 is a possible D gene (6 bases). This CDR3 spans 15 amino acids. Germline loops: CDR1 MDHEN, CDR2 SYDVKM. Trimming stripped 5 bases from V and 3 bases from J, with 14 bases between. CDR3 sequence: CASSPPGHYYNEQFF. The DNA for the CDR3 is TGTGCCAGCAGTCCTCCGGGACACTACTACAATGAGCAGTTCTTC. Full variable domain (missing parts from reference TRBV28 and TRBJ2-1): DVKVTQSSRYLVKRTGEKVFLECVQDMDHENMFWYRQDPGLGLRLIYFSYDVKMKEKGDIPEGYSVSREKKERFSLILESASTNQTSMYLCASSPPGHYYNEQFFGPGTRLTVL.

CDR3 region: CASSKEGPTYEQYF. CDR3 bases: TGTGCCAGCAGTAAAGAGGGTCCGACCTACGAGCAGTACTTC. The chain joins TRBV2 to TRBJ2-7, with D perhaps matching TRBD2 (5 bases). Germline V gene data show CDR1 as SNHLY and CDR2 as FYNNEI. The V and J ends lost 5 bases and 2 bases respectively, with 13 bases between them. This CDR3 comprises 14 residues.

This chain links TRBV21-1 with TRBJ2-2; TRBD2 is the table's D call, not checked against the DNA. TRBV21-1 is flagged as a pseudogene. The CDR3 length is 17 residues. The chain's CDR3 is CASSKRPGETLTGELFF. Here the CDR3 DNA reads TGTGCCAGCAGCAAGAGGCCTGGGGAGACCCTCACCGGGGAGCTGTTTTTT.

The rearrangement links TRBV28 to TRBJ1-5, with TRBD1 matching over 7 bases. Losses at the gene ends were 6 bases for V and 6 bases for J; bases not matched to a gene: 14. The CDR3 consists of 16 residues. CDR1 MDHEN and CDR2 SYDVKM come from the germline V gene. The CDR3 sequence is CASRPQGEASSQPQHF. Written as DNA, the CDR3 is TGTGCCAGCAGACCCCAGGGGGAGGCGTCGAGTCAGCCCCAGCATTTT.

A note on this clone: An end of the junction does not agree with germline; a read error may underlie this. The chain links TRBV18 to TRBJ1-3; D might be TRBD1 (5 bases). From germline, CDR1 is KGHSH and CDR2 LQKENI. CDR3 length: 16 residues. DNA of the CDR3: TGTGCCAGCTCCCCACAGGAGGTTGGGTCTGGAAACACCATATATTTT. Its translation: CASSPQEVGSGNTIYF.

The J gene is TRBJ2-4, the V gene TRBV27; TRBD2 matches 8 bases. J lost 5 bases, V lost 0 bases, and 6 bases had no gene match. The germline gives CDR1 MNHEY, CDR2 SMNVEV (reference sequence). CDR3 length equals 16 residues. CDR3 bases: TGTGCCAGCAGTTTATCACTCGGGGGGGCCGAAAACATTCAGTACTTC. Its translation: CASSLSLGGAENIQYF.

V and J are TRBV7-2 and TRBJ1-1; no clear D. In germline, CDR1 is SGHTA, CDR2 FQGNSA. The CDR3 contains 17 residues. V was trimmed by 2 bases and J by 1 base, leaving 17 bases between them. Written as DNA, the CDR3 is TGTGCCAGCAGCTTAAGGAGGACCCTGTTAAAGAACACTGAAGCTTTCTTT. Its protein product is CASSLRRTLLKNTEAFF.